This paragraph reports one T cell receptor (beta chain). Participants, about 18 to 90 years old, spanned 24 US areas. Two negative PCRs, clearance, or symptom resolution had been documented for recovered Cohort 3 donors. The V gene's germline CDR1 is MGHDK and CDR2 SYGVNS. V was pared by 4 bases and J by 1 base, with 14 bases between. The length of the CDR3 is 16 residues. The source of the sample is a study of blood T cell repertoires in COVID-19. Clones were sequenced by immunoSEQ multiplex PCR, and TCRdb holds only the in-frame ones, with some missing. The table shows 200,000 to 250,000 clones, with more than 80% occurring only once.

This sequence was found in a man aged 55 to 70 who had recovered from COVID-19. This chain joins TRBV25-1 and TRBJ2-1; tentative D call: TRBD1 (5 bases). The sample consisted of PBMCs or T cells enriched from blood (not recorded which). This chain's CDR3 is CASSADSARSYNEQFF. CDR3 DNA sequence: TGTGCCAGCAGTGCTGACAGTGCCCGATCCTACAATGAGCAGTTCTTC. The full variable domain, completed using reference TRBV25-1 and TRBJ2-1, is EADIYQTPRYLVIGTGKKITLECSQTMGHDKMYWYQQDPGMELHLIHYSYGVNSTEKGDLSSESTVSRIRTEHFPLTLESARPSHTSQYLCASSADSARSYNEQFFGPGTRLTVL.